This entry describes one T cell receptor beta chain. Original analysis: Estimation of nucleated cell counts was performed using reference gene primer amplification. TCRdb's table, derived via immunoSEQ multiplex PCR, lists solely in-frame clones and lacks some. V, J and clone size are taken as reported in that table, and D and trimming were inferred from the DNA itself. The sample records 95,000 or so clones, roughly 81% being singletons. The sample belongs to a study of blood T cell repertoires in COVID-19. Study-wide context: Nucleic acid was either cDNA or gDNA, and it came from T cells, B-cell-depleted T cells, or PBMCs.

The trim removed 0 bases at V and 5 bases at J, leaving 6 bases unmatched. The CDR3 contains 16 residues. Germline lookup yields CDR1 SGHRS and CDR2 YFSETQ. The TCR originated in a man aged 80 or over with COVID-19, enrolled during active disease. Sequencing was carried out using peripheral blood. The chain recombines TRBV5-1 with TRBJ2-3; the match to TRBD1 covers 10 bases. The CDR3 DNA is TGCGCCAGCAGCTTGGAAGGACAGGGGGAGGTAGATACGCAGTATTTT. This gives the protein CASSLEGQGEVDTQYF.